One T cell receptor (beta chain) is described in this entry. As yet, its antigen is unknown. The sample belongs to a study of a mutant IDH1 vaccine in newly diagnosed glioma. Overall study context: Vaccine dosing followed radiotherapy by 4-6 weeks, or accompanied temozolomide cycles. Treated patients showed a male proportion of roughly 62%, a female proportion of about 38%, and a mean age of around 40 years. It was at week 35 that visit V12 occurred, and at week 47 that visit V13 did.

Losses at the gene ends were 5 bases for V and 6 bases for J; bases not matched to a gene: 8. The CDR3 has 14 residues. Germline V gene lookup returns CDR1 MNHEY and CDR2 SVGAGI. Clones were sequenced by immunoSEQ multiplex PCR, and TCRdb holds only the in-frame ones, with some missing. The sample holds some 60,000 clones, around four fifths seen once. Time point indicated: week 47, end of study. Topical imiquimod was applied with each vaccine dose, which held 300 ug of mutant IDH1 20-mer peptide. New WHO grade 3 or 4 astrocytomas that were IDH1-mutant and ATRX-lost occurred in the donors. The TCR sequence derives from a man aged 25-45 years with glioma. The chain recombines TRBV6-5 with TRBJ2-5, with 8 positions matching TRBD1. This specimen consisted of PBMCs, obtained from a glioma patient whose treatment included an IDH1 peptide vaccine. The CDR3 DNA follows: TGTGCCAGCAGTATGGACAGGGCTGAGAAGACCCAGTACTTC. This sequence encodes CASSMDRAEKTQYF.